These 4 T cell receptor beta chains came from one sample sequenced in a study of T cells in localized non-small cell lung cancer. Data came from immunoSEQ multiplex PCR; TCRdb stores just in-frame clones and leaves some out. The sample has roughly 20,000 clones, approximately 86% seen once; the top ten hold just under 30%. Sequenced here: peripheral blood mononuclear cells, sampled before any cancer treatment. These TCRs come from a male donor aged 60 or older with stage II lung adenocarcinoma.

This clone was seen only a few times. V usage is TRBV28 and J usage is TRBJ2-7; 8 nucleotides match TRBD2. Germline V gene sequence: CDR1 MDHEN, CDR2 SYDVKM. Germline trimming cut 5 bases from V and 2 bases from J; bases unmatched to any gene: 5. The CDR3 spans 14 residues. The CDR3, as DNA: TGTGCCAGCAGTGCGACTAGCGAGACCTACGAGCAGTACTTC. This gives the protein CASSATSETYEQYF.

This sequence joins TRBV15 and TRBJ1-3; 7 nucleotides match TRBD1. Germline V gives CDR1 LNHNV, CDR2 YYDKDF (reference sequence). After removal of 0 bases from V and 2 bases from J, the junction contained 10 bases not matched to a gene. This CDR3 spans 18 amino acids. This chain's CDR3 is CATSRDPTGRIPGNTIYF. CDR3 sequence (DNA): TGTGCCACCAGCAGAGATCCGACAGGGAGAATTCCTGGAAACACCATATATTTT.

The chain has TRBV10-3 and TRBJ1-2, with TRBD1 matching over 8 bases. Germline CDR1 ENHRY, CDR2 SYGVKD. CDR3 length equals 13 residues. V dropped 11 bases and J dropped 7; count of bases not matched to a gene: 12. This chain's CDR3 is CASTGTGGVGYTF. The CDR3 bases are TGTGCCTCCACCGGGACAGGAGGCGTTGGCTACACCTTC.

The V call is TRBV18, the J call TRBJ2-5, with 8 bases lining up with TRBD1. The CDR3 length is 14 residues. V gave up 4 bases and J gave up 1 base; unmatched junction bases: 2. Germline CDR1 reads KGHSH; CDR2 reads LQKENI. CDR3 nucleotide sequence: TGTGCCAGCTCACTTGGACAGGGCCAAGAGACCCAGTACTTC. Protein: CASSLGQGQETQYF.